The 32 T cell receptor beta chains below come from one sample, sequenced in a study of blood T cell repertoires in COVID-19 (dated by TCRdb to about 2020). Library creation used the immunoSEQ multiplex PCR assay. The clones in this table, taken by TCRdb from immuneACCESS, are in-frame only. Not every clone is retained; where verified, under half of the shortfall comes from an unresolved V gene, and the cause of the rest is unknown. Recorded for this sample are hundreds of thousands of clones; approximately 85% of them occurred a single time. The ten largest clones add up to less than 6.5% of the sample. Sequences were obtained from peripheral blood. Receptors originate from a man in his fifties or sixties with COVID-19, enrolled during active disease.

J is TRBJ2-5 and V is TRBV7-6, with 7 bases fitting TRBD1. The V gene's germline CDR1 is SGHVS and CDR2 FNYEAQ. Losses at the gene ends were 7 bases for V and 7 bases for J; bases not matched to a gene: 6. The CDR3 has 12 amino acids. In DNA form, the CDR3 reads TGTGCCAGCATAACAGGGGCGGGGACCCAGTACTTC. This codes for CASITGAGTQYF.

The gene calls are TRBV6-6 and TRBJ2-1, with no clear D. CDR3 size: 15 residues. V lost 2 bases, J lost 0 bases, and 8 bases lay in between. Germline-derived CDR1 and CDR2 are MNHNY and SVGAGI (reference sequence). In DNA, the CDR3 is TGTGCCAGCAGTTACCAAGATAGCTCCTACAATGAGCAGTTCTTC. Protein: CASSYQDSSYNEQFF.

This clone was detected only a few times. Different DNA sequences within this sample yield the same CDR3. The chain uses TRBV6-5 and TRBJ1-3; D is unclear. Germline CDR1 is MNHEY and CDR2 is SVGAGI. CDR3 length equals 15 residues. V was pared by 2 bases and J by 0 bases, with 8 bases between. Written as DNA, the CDR3 is TGTGCCAGCAGTTACCTCGGGAGCTCTGGAAACACCATATATTTT. Protein product: CASSYLGSSGNTIYF.

This chain links TRBV5-4 with TRBJ2-2, with D possibly TRBD2 on 6 matching bases. Between the trimmed V and J ends, which lost 1 base and 3 bases, there was a span of 7 bases. CDR3 length: 14 residues. CDR1 SGHNT and CDR2 YYREEE come from the germline V gene (reference sequence). The CDR3 loop reads CASSLPGDTGELFF. CDR3 coding DNA: TGTGCCAGCAGCTTGCCGGGGGACACCGGGGAGCTGTTTTTT. Variable domain in full (rest from reference TRBV5-4 and TRBJ2-2): ETGVTQSPTHLIKTRGQQVTLRCSSQSGHNTVSWYQQALGQGPQFIFQYYREEENGRGNFPPRFSGLQFPNYSSELNVNALELDDSALYLCASSLPGDTGELFFGEGSRLTVL.

The genes are TRBV5-1 and TRBJ2-7; 9 positions match TRBD2. Germline V lookup: CDR1 SGHRS, CDR2 YFSETQ. Trimming at V came to 0 bases and at J to 6 bases, leaving 1 base not matched to a gene. This CDR3 comprises 13 residues. CDR3 protein: CASSLGTSAEQYF. Here the CDR3 DNA reads TGCGCCAGCAGCTTGGGGACTAGCGCCGAGCAGTACTTC. Supplemented by reference TRBV5-1 and TRBJ2-7, the full variable domain reads KAGVTQTPRYLIKTRGQQVTLSCSPISGHRSVSWYQQTPGQGLQFLFEYFSETQRNKGNFPGRFSGRQFSNSRSEMNVSTLELGDSALYLCASSLGTSAEQYFGPGTRLTVT.

The chain recombines TRBV11-2 with TRBJ2-7; 7 nucleotides match TRBD1. CDR3 size: 13 residues. V lost 6 bases to trimming and J lost 3 bases; unmatched junction nucleotides: 5. CDR1 is SGHAT, CDR2 FQNNGV, per germline. The CDR3 reads CASSRDRDYEQYF. The CDR3 nucleotides are TGTGCCAGCAGTCGGGACAGAGACTACGAGCAGTACTTC.

This clone has only one observation. This sequence joins TRBV6-1 and TRBJ2-2; maybe TRBD1 (6 bases). There are 16 residues in the CDR3. Trimming took off 1 base at V and 8 bases at J, with 17 bases between the two ends. Germline CDR1 is MNHNS and CDR2 is SASEGT. The DNA of the CDR3 is TGTGCCAGCAGTGAAGTACCGGGACATAGGATAGGGGAGCTGTTTTTT. Protein product: CASSEVPGHRIGELFF.

The chain recombines TRBV7-8 with TRBJ2-3, with TRBD2 as a possible D gene (7 bases). The germline gives CDR1 SGHVS, CDR2 FQNEAQ. Trimming took off 1 base at V and 1 base at J, with 9 bases between the two ends. The CDR3 is made up of 15 amino acids. This CDR3 reads CASSLVGGGTDTQYF. The CDR3 DNA is TGTGCCAGCAGCTTAGTAGGGGGGGGCACAGATACGCAGTATTTT.

The gene calls are TRBV10-3 and TRBJ2-5; possibly TRBD2 for D (5 bases). The germline V gene encodes CDR1 ENHRY and CDR2 SYGVKD. The CDR3 consists of 14 residues. V was shortened by 10 bases and J by 5 bases, with 20 bases between the two germline ends. For the CDR3, the DNA is TGTGCCACCCAGTGGGCCGGGGAGAAGGAGACCCAGTACTTC. Translated, it gives CATQWAGEKETQYF.

V gene TRBV4-2 combines with J gene TRBJ2-7, with 15 bases lining up with TRBD2. The length of the CDR3 is 16 residues. J was trimmed by 7 bases and V by 4 bases; bases with no gene match: 8. Germline values: CDR1 LGHNA, CDR2 YNFKEQ. CDR3 DNA sequence: TGTGCCAGCAGCCTATCGGGGACTAGCGGGGGGAGTGAGCAGTACTTC. Translation: CASSLSGTSGGSEQYF.

This clone appeared a single time. The chain employs TRBV30 and TRBJ1-2; TRBD1 matches at 7 bases. The CDR3 is 13 amino acids. Germline V CDR1 and CDR2: GTSNPN, SVGIG (reference sequence). After removal of 2 bases from V and 4 bases from J, the junction contained 4 bases not matched to a gene. CDR3 sequence: CAWSKGTVYGYTF. The CDR3 bases are TGTGCCTGGAGTAAAGGGACAGTCTATGGCTACACCTTC.

This clone appeared a single time. V gene TRBV6-5 combines with J gene TRBJ1-1; D is possibly TRBD1 (5 bases). Trimming cost V 6 bases and J 4 bases, with 15 bases left between them. The CDR3 runs to 14 residues. Germline V lookup: CDR1 MNHEY, CDR2 SVGAGI. CDR3 in DNA: TGTGCCAGCAGGAGCCCCTCCGGGGGCACTGAAGCTTTCTTT. As protein: CASRSPSGGTEAFF.

The chain's CDR3 is CASSEWGLAGDNEQFF. CDR3 sequence (DNA): TGTGCCAGCAGTGAGTGGGGACTAGCGGGAGACAATGAGCAGTTCTTC. The chain links TRBV6-4 to TRBJ2-1; TRBD2 agrees at 14 bases. The CDR3 spans 16 residues. J lost 5 bases, V lost 3 bases, and 3 bases had no gene match. CDR1 and CDR2 from the germline V gene are MRHNA and SNTAGT.

This clone was detected only once. The chain joins TRBV18 to TRBJ2-2; D unresolved. With 0 bases removed from V and 0 bases from J, the gap between germline ends came to 8 bases. CDR3 length: 16 amino acids. Germline V lookup: CDR1 KGHSH, CDR2 LQKENI. CDR3 amino acids: CASSPPTNANTGELFF. In DNA form, the CDR3 reads TGTGCCAGCTCACCACCGACAAACGCGAACACCGGGGAGCTGTTTTTT.

The chain is built from TRBV5-8 and TRBJ2-3; 10 positions match TRBD2. Trimming cost V 2 bases and J 0 bases; bases outside gene matches: 9. This CDR3 has 18 residues. Germline assignment: CDR1 SGHTS and CDR2 YDEGEE. DNA for the CDR3: TGTGCCAGCAGCTTTGGTGCTAGCGGGGGACCTAGCACAGATACGCAGTATTTT. Translation gives CASSFGASGGPSTDTQYF.

The chain links TRBV3-1 (or the pseudogene TRBV3-2) to TRBJ2-3; 8 bases fit TRBD2. The trim removed 3 bases at V and 5 bases at J, leaving 4 bases unmatched. The germline gives CDR1 LGHDT, CDR2 YNNKEL (reference sequence). This CDR3 spans 14 amino acids. DNA of the CDR3: TGTGCCAGCAGCCAGGTCGGGGGGGGAGATACGCAGTATTTT. Protein: CASSQVGGGDTQYF.

The J gene is TRBJ2-6, the V gene TRBV9; D gene ambiguous. Trimming stripped 2 bases from V and 4 bases from J, with 10 bases between. This CDR3 contains 15 residues. Germline CDR1 is SGDLS and CDR2 is YYNGEE. The CDR3 here is CASSVWASGANVLTF. The CDR3 coding sequence is TGTGCCAGCAGCGTCTGGGCGAGCGGGGCCAACGTCCTGACTTTC. The full variable domain, in which reference TRBV9 and TRBJ2-6 provide the parts outside the CDR3, is DSGVTQTPKHLITATGQRVTLRCSPRSGDLSVYWYQQSLDQGLQFLIQYYNGEERAKGNILERFSAQQFPDLHSELNLSSLELGDSALYFCASSVWASGANVLTFGAGSRLTVL.

The chain uses TRBV19 and TRBJ2-1; 11 bases line up with TRBD2. This CDR3 spans 18 amino acids. Trimming removed 2 bases from V and 6 bases from J; junction bases left unmatched: 12. Germline assignment: CDR1 LNHDA and CDR2 SQIVND (reference sequence). The CDR3 DNA reads as TGTGCCAGTAGTATAACGATTAGCGGGGGGGCTATTTCCAATGAGCAGTTCTTC. Translating it yields CASSITISGGAISNEQFF.

V and J are TRBV7-9 and TRBJ2-7; D remains unclear. This CDR3 is built from 12 residues. Trimming left V 2 bases short and J 1 base short, with 3 bases between. Per the germline V gene, CDR1 is SEHNR and CDR2 is FQNEAQ (reference sequence). In nucleotides, the CDR3 is TGTGCCAGCAGCTTATCTTCCTACGAGCAGTACTTC. This sequence encodes CASSLSSYEQYF.

The V gene is TRBV7-9, the J gene TRBJ1-5; possibly TRBD1 for D (5 bases). This CDR3 region has 12 residues. The germline gives CDR1 SEHNR, CDR2 FQNEAQ (reference sequence). V was clipped by 5 bases and J by 6 bases, with 8 bases between them. The CDR3 reads CASSGGVQPQHF. The CDR3 DNA reads TGTGCCAGCAGCGGGGGGGTTCAGCCCCAGCATTTT.

V usage is TRBV9 and J usage is TRBJ2-3; 13 bases align to TRBD2. Germline trimming cut 0 bases from V and 2 bases from J; bases unmatched to any gene: 6. The CDR3 sequence is 18 residues long. Germline V gene sequence: CDR1 SGDLS, CDR2 YYNGEE. As DNA, the CDR3 is TGTGCCAGCAGCGTAGGGACTAGCGGGGGTTACTTCACAGATACGCAGTATTTT. It codes for CASSVGTSGGYFTDTQYF.

V usage is TRBV11-3 and J usage is TRBJ2-5; TRBD2 aligns across 7 bases. Germline CDR1 reads SGHNT; CDR2 reads YENEEA. Trimming cost V 5 bases and J 2 bases; bases outside gene matches: 8. This CDR3 has 15 residues. The CDR3 loop is CASSGRGDEQETQYF. DNA of the CDR3: TGTGCCAGCAGCGGTCGGGGGGATGAGCAAGAGACCCAGTACTTC.

This clone was detected a few times. V and J are TRBV19 and TRBJ2-1; no reliable D call. The V gene's germline CDR1 is LNHDA and CDR2 SQIVND (reference sequence). CDR3 length: 15 residues. Trimming took 8 bases from V and 2 from J, leaving 16 bases between them. CDR3 DNA sequence: TGTGCCAGTCGGCGAATAGCCTCTACCTACAATGAGCAGTTCTTC. This translates into CASRRIASTYNEQFF.

The CDR3 spells CASSPISGGARDEQYF. The CDR3 bases are TGTGCCAGCAGCCCTATTAGCGGGGGGGCTCGCGACGAGCAGTACTTC. This sequence joins TRBV3-1 (or the pseudogene TRBV3-2) and TRBJ2-7; TRBD2 agrees at 11 bases. Germline trimming cut 4 bases from V and 5 bases from J; bases unmatched to any gene: 10. This CDR3 is 16 amino acids long. Per germline, CDR1 LGHDT and CDR2 YNNKEL (reference sequence).

The chain recombines TRBV9 with TRBJ2-7; D ambiguous. This CDR3 is built from 13 residues. CDR1 SGDLS and CDR2 YYNGEE come from the germline V gene. Trimming removed 0 bases from V and 6 bases from J, with 10 bases in between. The CDR3 here is CASSVVPGPEQYF. CDR3 nucleotide sequence: TGTGCCAGCAGCGTAGTTCCAGGCCCCGAGCAGTACTTC.

The genes are TRBV7-9 and TRBJ1-1, with 7 bases that match TRBD1. The CDR3 loop spans 10 amino acids. Germline assignment: CDR1 SEHNR and CDR2 FQNEAQ (reference sequence). CDR3: CAPGGNEAFF. The DNA of the CDR3 is TGTGCGCCAGGGGGAAATGAAGCTTTCTTT.

J is TRBJ1-2 and V is TRBV5-8; 8 bases map to TRBD1. CDR1 and CDR2 (germline): SGHTS, YDEGEE. Trimming removed 3 bases from V and 4 bases from J; junction bases left unmatched: 5. The CDR3 spans 14 residues. CDR3: CASSSTGDLYGYTF. The CDR3 DNA sequence: TGTGCCAGCAGCTCGACAGGGGATCTCTATGGCTACACCTTC.

V and J are TRBV30 and TRBJ2-3, with 10 bases identical to TRBD2. The CDR3 is 16 amino acids. The junction had 9 bases not matched to a gene; V was cut back by 4 bases and J by 2 bases. From germline, CDR1 is GTSNPN and CDR2 SVGIG (reference sequence). This chain's CDR3 is CAWTNGLAANTDTQYF. CDR3 in DNA: TGTGCCTGGACGAACGGACTAGCGGCGAACACAGATACGCAGTATTTT. Complete variable domain (other parts from reference TRBV30 and TRBJ2-3): SQTIHQWPATLVQPVGSPLSLECTVEGTSNPNLYWYRQAAGRGLQLLFYSVGIGQISSEVPQNLSASRPQDRQFILSSKKLLLSDSGFYLCAWTNGLAANTDTQYFGPGTRLTVL.

V gene TRBV6-2 or TRBV6-3 combines with J gene TRBJ2-3; 8 bases line up with TRBD2. Germline V gene sequence: CDR1 MNHEY, CDR2 SVGEGT. The CDR3 sequence is 13 residues long. Trimming cost V 5 bases and J 14 bases; bases outside gene matches: 12. CDR3 DNA sequence: TGTGCCAGCAGTGCGCTTGGGGTAGCGGGGCCGTATTTT. Residues: CASSALGVAGPYF.

The chain has TRBV9 and TRBJ2-7; TRBD2 is a possible D gene (5 bases). The V gene's germline CDR1 is SGDLS and CDR2 YYNGEE. This CDR3 contains 13 residues. Trimming removed 4 bases at V and 6 bases at J, with 14 bases between. The CDR3 nucleotides read TGTGCCAGCAGCCAAGTCCCGGGATCCGAGCAGTACTTC. Protein sequence: CASSQVPGSEQYF.

CDR3 region: CASSSYSGQETQYF. Here the CDR3 DNA reads TGTGCCAGTTCATCCTACAGTGGCCAAGAGACCCAGTACTTC. The V and J genes are TRBV11-2 and TRBJ2-5; no reliable D call. Looked up from germline, CDR1 is SGHAT and CDR2 is FQNNGV. The CDR3 loop spans 14 amino acids. V was shortened by 9 bases and J by 1 base, with 15 bases between the two germline ends. Using reference TRBV11-2 and TRBJ2-5 for the parts outside the CDR3, the full variable domain is EAGVAQSPRYKIIEKRQSVAFWCNPISGHATLYWYQQILGQGPKLLIQFQNNGVVDDSQLPKDRFSAERLKGVDSTLKIQPAKLEDSAVYLCASSSYSGQETQYFGPGTRLLVL.

This clone was recorded a few times. The gene calls are TRBV6-4 and TRBJ1-6; 7 bases are shared with TRBD1. Germline assignment: CDR1 MRHNA and CDR2 SNTAGT. The V segment lost 5 bases and the J segment 6 bases; nucleotides outside the gene matches: 4. The CDR3 has 14 residues. DNA of the CDR3: TGTGCCAGCAGTACCGGGACAGTTAATTCACCCCTCCACTTT. Its protein product is CASSTGTVNSPLHF.